The 14 T cell receptor beta chains below were found in one sample sequenced in a study of cytomegalovirus exposure and HLA in healthy donors. PCR amplification relied on 60 Vbeta primers (plus 13 Jbeta primers). Profiling relied on immunoSEQ multiplex PCR, and the TCRdb table lists in-frame clones only, not all of them. Altogether some 120,000 clones are present, around 80% being singletons, with the ten largest covering approximately 10%. The sample taken for sequencing was PBMCs. These receptors came from a man younger than 40 in good health and CMV-seropositive.

This sequence joins TRBV30 and TRBJ1-5; a possible D gene is TRBD1 (6 bases). V lost 0 bases and J 8 bases, leaving 11 bases between the germline ends. The CDR3 consists of 13 residues. CDR1 and CDR2 (germline): GTSNPN, SVGIG (reference sequence). The CDR3 reads CAWSVQGRKPQHF. CDR3 bases: TGTGCCTGGAGTGTACAGGGACGCAAGCCCCAGCATTTT.

The J gene is TRBJ1-5, the V gene TRBV6-6; no clear D. CDR1 and CDR2 (germline): MNHNY, SVGAGI (reference sequence). V was trimmed by 4 bases and J by 3 bases, leaving 4 bases between them. The CDR3 runs 12 residues. CDR3 residues: CASSSVNQPQHF. In nucleotides, the CDR3 is TGTGCCAGCAGTTCGGTCAATCAGCCCCAGCATTTT.

The J gene is TRBJ1-1, the V gene TRBV21-1; the table's D call, TRBD1, was not checked against the DNA. TRBV21-1 constitutes a pseudogene. The CDR3 contains 16 residues. The CDR3 sequence: CASDGERGHQNTEAFF. For the CDR3, the DNA is TGTGCCAGCGACGGAGAAAGGGGACACCAGAACACTGAAGCTTTCTTT.

For this clone: One end of the junction fails to match germline, which may point to a read error. This sequence joins TRBV7-7 and TRBJ2-3; the match to TRBD2 covers 11 bases. CDR1 is SSHAT and CDR2 is FNYEAQ in the germline V gene (reference sequence). This CDR3 has 15 residues. The CDR3 DNA reads as TGTGCTAGCAGCCTACTAGCGGGAGATTGGGATACGCAGTATTTT. Protein sequence: CASSLLAGDWDTQYF.

The V call is TRBV30, the J call TRBJ2-7, with D maybe TRBD2 (5 bases). V dropped 1 base and J dropped 5 bases, with 12 bases sitting between them. From germline, CDR1 is GTSNPN and CDR2 SVGIG (reference sequence). There are 13 residues in the CDR3. The CDR3 loop is CAWSESYGNEQYF. The CDR3 DNA is TGTGCCTGGAGTGAATCGTACGGGAACGAGCAGTACTTC.

The chain combines TRBV4-3 with TRBJ2-1; 8 positions match TRBD1. The CDR3 extends over 16 amino acids. Germline CDR1 and CDR2: LGHNA and YSLEER. After removal of 1 base from V and 6 bases from J, the junction contained 8 bases not matched to a gene. The CDR3 here is CASSQVGDRNFNEQFF. The CDR3 coding sequence is TGCGCCAGCAGCCAAGTGGGGGACAGGAACTTCAATGAGCAGTTCTTC.

This sequence joins TRBV19 and TRBJ2-1, with 7 bases matching TRBD2. CDR1 and CDR2 from the germline V gene are LNHDA and SQIVND (reference sequence). This CDR3 contains 15 residues. V trimming: 6 bases; J trimming: 8 bases; junction bases outside the gene matches: 13. CDR3 loop: CASSPSGGSFDEQFF. The CDR3 DNA reads as TGTGCCAGTAGCCCATCTGGCGGGAGCTTCGATGAGCAGTTCTTC.

The rearrangement links TRBV19 to TRBJ1-1; a possible D gene is TRBD1 (5 bases). CDR3 length equals 14 residues. V was trimmed by 3 bases and J by 0 bases, leaving 8 bases between them. Germline lookup yields CDR1 LNHDA and CDR2 SQIVND (reference sequence). The CDR3 spells CASSIKGMNTEAFF. The CDR3 nucleotides read TGTGCCAGTAGTATTAAGGGGATGAACACTGAAGCTTTCTTT.

This chain joins TRBV6-6 and TRBJ2-7; D ambiguous. CDR1 and CDR2 (germline): MNHNY, SVGAGI (reference sequence). The CDR3 length is 14 residues. Between the trimmed V and J ends, which lost 2 bases and 3 bases, there was a span of 11 bases. In nucleotides, the CDR3 is TGTGCCAGCAGTTACCCGGAGCGAGGCTACGAGCAGTACTTC. It specifies CASSYPERGYEQYF.

This clone was found a few times. The V and J genes are TRBV30 and TRBJ1-2; no reliable D call. There are 11 residues in the CDR3. CDR1 is GTSNPN and CDR2 is SVGIG in the germline V gene (reference sequence). V dropped 4 bases and J dropped 13 bases, with 16 bases sitting between them. CDR3 sequence: CAWNPGSGSTF. The CDR3 DNA follows: TGTGCCTGGAACCCGGGGAGCGGATCCACCTTC.

On this clone itself: Other nucleotide sequences from this sample produce the same CDR3. This rearrangement joins TRBV2 to TRBJ1-1; TRBD1 aligns across 8 bases. V gave up 4 bases and J gave up 3 bases; unmatched junction bases: 1. Germline lookup yields CDR1 SNHLY and CDR2 FYNNEI. The CDR3 totals 13 residues. CDR3 sequence (DNA): TGTGCCAGCAGTGGACAGGGGTACACTGAAGCTTTCTTT. Its translation: CASSGQGYTEAFF.

The rearrangement uses TRBV23-1 and TRBJ2-1; 7 bases map to TRBD2. TRBV23-1 is assigned to the ORF class and has an uncertain function. Trimming at V came to 0 bases and at J to 6 bases, leaving 17 bases not matched to a gene. This CDR3 has 19 amino acids. As DNA, the CDR3 is TGCGCCAGCAGTCAATCTAAGGGTCGGGCGGGAGTGTTACGCAATGAGCAGTTCTTC. It specifies CASSQSKGRAGVLRNEQFF.

There are a few counts of this clone. The V gene is TRBV18, the J gene TRBJ2-2; 7 bases are a match to TRBD1. V was pared by 3 bases and J by 3 bases, with 10 bases of the junction left unmatched. Germline-derived CDR1 and CDR2 are KGHSH and LQKENI. The CDR3 loop spans 17 amino acids. DNA of the CDR3: TGTGCCAGCTCACCCAGACAGGGCCGACAATACACCGGGGAGCTGTTTTTT. Protein: CASSPRQGRQYTGELFF.

The sample holds a few counts of this clone. CDR3 loop: CASSLTVYEQYF. CDR3 coding DNA: TGCGCCAGCAGCTTGACAGTCTACGAGCAGTACTTC. The rearrangement uses TRBV5-1 and TRBJ2-5; D uncertain. The DNA matches TRBJ2-7 better at its end, which makes the J call doubtful. The length of the CDR3 is 12 residues. The germline gives CDR1 SGHRS, CDR2 YFSETQ.